This is a list of T cell receptor beta chains from one sample in a study of blood T cell repertoires in COVID-19. This table comes from immunoSEQ multiplex PCR, and its TCRdb copy is limited to in-frame clones, with some not included. The repertoire consists of 200,000 to 250,000 clones, with under 90% occurring once and the leading ten covering approximately 20%. Sequencing was done on a sample of peripheral blood. These receptors all come from a man under 40 with active or convalescent COVID-19. The CDR3 runs from the conserved cysteine through the conserved F or W. The D gene is left open where the match is weak. Clone size, where shown, is once, few, many, or a class for clones that have expanded.

d_call clone_size j_call v_call cdr3_nt cdr3_aa
TRBD2 NA TRBJ2-1 TRBV18 TGTGCCAGCTCACCCACTAGCGGGCGCGGAGATGAGCAGTTCTTC CASSPTSGRGDEQFF
NA NA TRBJ2-5 TRBV4-1 TGCGCCAGCAGCCAACACCGGGATCAAGAGACCCAGTACTTC CASSQHRDQETQYF
TRBD1 NA TRBJ1-1 TRBV5-6 TGTGCCAGCAGCTACCCGACAGGGGCCGGCACTGAAGCTTTCTTT CASSYPTGAGTEAFF
NA NA TRBJ1-5 TRBV24-1 TGTGCCACCAGTGATTTGGCCCCCAAAGGGGGCAATCAGCCCCAGCATTTT CATSDLAPKGGNQPQHF
NA NA TRBJ2-2 TRBV18 TGTGCCAGCTCACCGGGGCCCGGCGGGGAGCTGTTTTTT CASSPGPGGELFF
NA NA TRBJ1-1 TRBV19 TGTGCCAGTAGTCGGAGGGGCCCGAACACTGAAGCTTTCTTT CASSRRGPNTEAFF
TRBD2 once TRBJ2-5 TRBV3-1/TRBV3-2 TGTGCCAGCAGCCAGGCTAGCGGACTTTTGTACCAAGAGACCCAGTACTTC CASSQASGLLYQETQYF
TRBD1 NA TRBJ1-2 TRBV28 TGTGCCAGCAGTTTTCCCCCCGGGACAGGATATGGCTACACCTTC CASSFPPGTGYGYTF
TRBD2 NA TRBJ2-7 TRBV7-2 TGTGCCAGCAGCCCCCGGGCTAGCGGGAGTCGCGAGCAGTACTTC CASSPRASGSREQYF
NA once TRBJ1-2 TRBV28 TGTGCCAGCAGTCTTGCCCTGACAGCTAACTATGGCTACACCTTC CASSLALTANYGYTF
NA NA TRBJ2-7 TRBV27 TGTGCCAGCAGTTTAGAAGCAATCCCCTACGAGCAGTACTTC CASSLEAIPYEQYF
NA NA TRBJ2-3 TRBV2 TGTGCCAGCAGTGGTGAGCGTACTAGCACAGATACGCAGTATTTT CASSGERTSTDTQYF
TRBD2 once TRBJ2-1 TRBV28 TGTGCCAGCAGCGCAACCTCTAGCGGGAGTATTAATGAGCAGTTCTTC CASSATSSGSINEQFF
TRBD1 once TRBJ1-3 TRBV29-1 TGCAGCGTTAAACCGGGACAGGGAGGAAACACCATATATTTT CSVKPGQGGNTIYF
TRBD1 NA TRBJ1-6 TRBV7-2 TGTGCCAGCAGCCTGGACAGGGGGAATTCACCCCTCCACTTT CASSLDRGNSPLHF
NA NA TRBJ2-5 TRBV2 TGTGCCAGCAGGGGAGGGGGAGTCGAGACCCAGTACTTC CASRGGGVETQYF
TRBD2 NA TRBJ2-2 TRBV6-5 TGTGCCAGCAGTTACTCCGGGGGGGCGAACACCGGGGAGCTGTTTTTT CASSYSGGANTGELFF
NA NA TRBJ2-1 TRBV18 TGTGCCAGCTCCCCGAGGGTTGCCTCCTACAATGAGCAGTTCTTC CASSPRVASYNEQFF
TRBD1 NA TRBJ1-1 TRBV6-5 TGTGCCAGCAGCTCACAGGGGCGGACTGAAGCTTTCTTT CASSSQGRTEAFF
NA NA TRBJ1-5 TRBV10-2 TGCGCCAGCAGCGGGGGTCGGAATCAGCCCCAGCATTTT CASSGGRNQPQHF
TRBD1 NA TRBJ1-3 TRBV28 TGTGCCAGCAGTTTCTGGACAGGGGACTCTGGAAACACCATATATTTT CASSFWTGDSGNTIYF
TRBD2 once TRBJ2-3 TRBV7-2 TGTGCCAGCAGCTTAGGCGGGGGGGCAGATACGCAGTATTTT CASSLGGGADTQYF
TRBD1 few TRBJ2-1 TRBV10-1 TGCGCCAGCAGTGGTGGGGGGACAGGGAAGAATGAGCAGTTCTTC CASSGGGTGKNEQFF
TRBD1 many TRBJ1-2 TRBV27 TGTGCCAGCAGCGTACAACGACAGGGGGCTTATGGCTACACCTTC CASSVQRQGAYGYTF
NA NA TRBJ2-1 TRBV27 TGTGCCAGCGCCCCGGGGAGCTACAATGAGCAGTTCTTC CASAPGSYNEQFF
NA NA TRBJ1-5 TRBV28 TGTGCCAGCACCGAAACGGACAACAGCAATCAGCCCCAGCATTTT CASTETDNSNQPQHF
TRBD1 NA TRBJ2-7 TRBV11-2 TGTGCCAGCAGCTTAGAGGGAGGAGTGGGACAGGGCGGCGAGCAGTACTTC CASSLEGGVGQGGEQYF
NA NA TRBJ1-3 TRBV6-1 TGTGCCAGCAGTGAAAGGTGGGGTCCCGGCTGGGGAGGAAGCCAGATGGGTGGAAACACCATATATTTT CASSERWGPGWGGSQMGGNTIYF
TRBD2 NA TRBJ2-5 TRBV13 TGTGCCAGCAGCTTAAATGGACTAGCGGAAGAGACCCAGTACTTC CASSLNGLAEETQYF
NA NA TRBJ1-4 TRBV7-2 TGTGCCAGCAGCTTACATCCCCCAACTAATGAAAAACTGTTTTTT CASSLHPPTNEKLFF
TRBD1 few TRBJ1-6 TRBV18 TGTGCCAGCTCACGGGACAGAAATAATTCACCCCTCCACTTT CASSRDRNNSPLHF
NA NA TRBJ2-1 TRBV6-2/TRBV6-3 TGTGCCAGCAGTTGGGCGGGTCAATACAATGAGCAGTTCTTC CASSWAGQYNEQFF
TRBD1 NA TRBJ2-5 TRBV20-1 TGCAGTGCTAGTAACAGGGGGGAGACCCAGTACTTC CSASNRGETQYF
NA NA TRBJ2-1 TRBV18 TGTGCCAGCTCACCGGGTTTGCAGGGCGCCTACAATGAGCAGTTCTTC CASSPGLQGAYNEQFF
NA NA TRBJ1-1 TRBV19 TGTGCCAGTAGTATAGGTGGAAGTATCGACATGAACACTGAAGCTTTCTTT CASSIGGSIDMNTEAFF
NA NA TRBJ1-5 TRBV2 TGTGCCAGCAGTGACTCGTTGGGGGCCCCCAATCAGCCCCAGCATTTT CASSDSLGAPNQPQHF
NA NA TRBJ1-2 TRBV9 TGTGCCAGCAGTGTACAGGGTAAGGGCTACACCTTC CASSVQGKGYTF
TRBD1 NA TRBJ2-7 TRBV7-6 TGTGCCAGCAGCTTAGGGGGACAGACTCTCGGCGAGCAGTACTTC CASSLGGQTLGEQYF
NA NA TRBJ1-1 TRBV3-1/TRBV3-2 TGTGCCAGCAGCCAAGGAGGGAACACTGAAGCTTTCTTT CASSQGGNTEAFF
NA NA TRBJ2-5 TRBV2 TGTGCCAGCAGTGTCTTCGGGACAACCCTGGAGGCCCAGTACTTC CASSVFGTTLEAQYF
NA NA TRBJ2-3 TRBV7-2 TGTGCCAGCAGCCGGTTCCGCTCCAGCACAGATACGCAGTATTTT CASSRFRSSTDTQYF
NA NA TRBJ1-4 TRBV30 TGTGCCTGGAGTGTACAAGGACAGAAAGAAAAACTGTTTTTT CAWSVQGQKEKLFF
TRBD1 NA TRBJ1-1 TRBV9 TGTGCCAGCAGCCCCCAGGGACAGGGGGACACTGAAGCTTTCTTT CASSPQGQGDTEAFF
TRBD1 NA TRBJ1-4 TRBV6-5 TGTGCCAGCAGTTACAGGGGGCCCACTAATGAAAAACTGTTTTTT CASSYRGPTNEKLFF
NA NA TRBJ2-1 TRBV7-2 TGTGCCACCAACAGGGACCTATACAATGAGCAGTTCTTC CATNRDLYNEQFF
TRBD2 NA TRBJ2-7 TRBV6-2/TRBV6-3 TGTGCCAGCAGTCCAGGGACTAGCGGAGATTACGAGCAGTACTTC CASSPGTSGDYEQYF
NA NA TRBJ2-2 TRBV9 TGTGCCAGCAGCGTAGGCAGCGTGAACACCGGGGAGCTGTTTTTT CASSVGSVNTGELFF